Following are 18 T cell receptor beta chains from one sample sequenced in a study of blood T cell repertoires in COVID-19. Clones were sequenced by immunoSEQ multiplex PCR, and TCRdb holds only the in-frame ones, with some missing. The profile shows under 130,000 clones, around 81% of them singletons. Sequencing used peripheral blood. The receptors come from a man older than 75 with acute or convalescent COVID-19.

The CDR3 coding sequence is TGTGCCTGGAGCCGGGACAGGGGAAGGGCGGATACGCAGTATTTT. It yields the protein CAWSRDRGRADTQYF. The rearrangement uses TRBV30 and TRBJ2-3; 10 bases fit TRBD1. V shed 3 bases, J shed 6 bases, and the junction held 9 bases outside the gene matches. Looked up from germline, CDR1 is GTSNPN and CDR2 is SVGIG (reference sequence). The CDR3 is 15 residues long.

V gene TRBV28 combines with J gene TRBJ1-2; D is uncertain. The CDR3 covers 13 residues. With 6 bases removed from V and 4 bases from J, the gap between germline ends came to 12 bases. The germline CDR1 and CDR2 sequences are MDHEN and SYDVKM. The CDR3 reads CASRTTYGYGYTF. The CDR3 DNA reads TGTGCCAGCAGAACCACATATGGCTATGGCTACACCTTC.

The chain couples TRBV5-4 to TRBJ2-6; the D gene is possibly TRBD2 (5 bases). Germline CDR1 SGHNT, CDR2 YYREEE (reference sequence). The V end was cut by 2 bases, the J end by 0 bases, with 9 bases between. The CDR3 has 16 residues. In DNA, the CDR3 is TGTGCCAGCAGCTTTGTCCGGGACTCTGGGGCCAACGTCCTGACTTTC. It yields the protein CASSFVRDSGANVLTF.

The V gene is TRBV30, the J gene TRBJ1-1; D might be TRBD1 (5 bases). From germline, CDR1 is GTSNPN and CDR2 SVGIG (reference sequence). V was trimmed by 4 bases and J by 11 bases, leaving 29 bases between them. This CDR3 comprises 16 residues. This chain's CDR3 is CAWTAHHRSGRSDAFF. The CDR3 DNA is TGTGCCTGGACTGCCCACCACCGATCAGGGCGGAGTGACGCTTTCTTT.

The gene calls are TRBV19 and TRBJ1-5, with 7 bases aligning to TRBD1. Trimming cost V 5 bases and J 0 bases; bases outside gene matches: 4. The CDR3 length is 15 residues. Germline V gives CDR1 LNHDA, CDR2 SQIVND (reference sequence). CDR3 region: CASSGGQYSNQPQHF. As DNA, the CDR3 is TGTGCCAGTAGTGGGGGACAGTATAGCAATCAGCCCCAGCATTTT.

This chain links TRBV7-8 with TRBJ1-1; maybe TRBD1 (6 bases). The CDR3 extends over 14 amino acids. The ends were cut back, 5 bases at V and 8 bases at J, with 18 bases in the middle. The germline V gene has CDR1 SGHVS and CDR2 FQNEAQ. CDR3 protein: CASSPIPGTFEAFF. CDR3 coding DNA: TGTGCCAGCAGCCCAATACCCGGGACATTCGAAGCTTTCTTT.

The genes are TRBV6-6 and TRBJ1-5; TRBD1 agrees at 9 bases. V was pared by 1 base and J by 7 bases, with 5 bases of the junction left unmatched. Germline CDR1 is MNHNY and CDR2 is SVGAGI (reference sequence). The CDR3 runs to 15 residues. The CDR3 DNA sequence: TGTGCCAGCAGTTACTATACAGGGGGCAGACAGCCCCAGCATTTT. Amino acid sequence: CASSYYTGGRQPQHF.

The gene calls are TRBV9 and TRBJ2-7; 9 bases fit TRBD2. Germline values: CDR1 SGDLS, CDR2 YYNGEE. After removal of 2 bases from V and 5 bases from J, the junction contained 8 bases not matched to a gene. This CDR3 comprises 15 residues. CDR3 sequence reads: CASSVDSGSRDEQYF. In DNA form, the CDR3 reads TGTGCCAGCAGCGTTGATAGCGGGAGCAGGGACGAGCAGTACTTC.

The genes are TRBV2 and TRBJ2-7, with 8 bases aligning to TRBD1. This CDR3 spans 15 amino acids. Losses at the gene ends were 6 bases for V and 3 bases for J; bases not matched to a gene: 10. Germline assignment: CDR1 SNHLY and CDR2 FYNNEI. This chain's CDR3 is CASRATGDRIYEQYF. The CDR3 DNA is TGTGCCAGCAGGGCGACAGGGGACAGAATCTACGAGCAGTACTTC.

The chain links TRBV28 to TRBJ1-2, with no clear D. Trimming cost V 3 bases and J 6 bases, with 8 bases left between them. The CDR3 loop spans 12 amino acids. The germline gives CDR1 MDHEN, CDR2 SYDVKM. This chain's CDR3 is CASSFQVDGYTF. In DNA, the CDR3 is TGTGCCAGCAGTTTCCAGGTGGATGGCTACACCTTC.

The CDR3 loop is CASQSTSTSPLHF. CDR3 bases: TGTGCCAGTCAAAGTACGAGTACTTCACCCCTCCACTTT. This chain uses TRBV2 with TRBJ1-6; D is undetermined. The CDR3 is 13 residues long. With 9 bases removed from V and 9 bases from J, the gap between germline ends came to 15 bases. The germline CDR1 and CDR2 sequences are SNHLY and FYNNEI.

J is TRBJ2-1 and V is TRBV11-2; 10 bases align to TRBD2. V lost 1 base, J lost 7 bases, and 7 bases stayed unmatched. The CDR3 runs to 16 residues. Germline loops: CDR1 SGHAT, CDR2 FQNNGV. The CDR3 DNA is TGTGCCAGCAGCTTAGGCGCTAGCGGGAGAAGAAATGAGCAGTTCTTC. Protein sequence: CASSLGASGRRNEQFF. The full variable domain, with the rest looked up from reference TRBV11-2 and TRBJ2-1, is EAGVAQSPRYKIIEKRQSVAFWCNPISGHATLYWYQQILGQGPKLLIQFQNNGVVDDSQLPKDRFSAERLKGVDSTLKIQPAKLEDSAVYLCASSLGASGRRNEQFFGPGTRLTVL.

This chain joins TRBV5-1 and TRBJ2-2, with D perhaps TRBD1 (5 bases). Trimming stripped 2 bases from V and 4 bases from J, with 6 bases between. Germline V lookup: CDR1 SGHRS, CDR2 YFSETQ. The CDR3 extends over 13 amino acids. CDR3 nucleotides: TGCGCCAGCAGCTTCGACAGCACCGGGGAGCTGTTTTTT. Protein sequence: CASSFDSTGELFF.

The gene calls are TRBV30 and TRBJ1-1; D is perhaps TRBD1 (6 bases). The CDR3 runs to 13 residues. Germline assignment: CDR1 GTSNPN and CDR2 SVGIG (reference sequence). V lost 5 bases and J lost 0, with 10 bases in between. The CDR3 region has the DNA TGTGCCTGGCGCCGGGACATGAACACTGAAGCTTTCTTT. The encoded protein is CAWRRDMNTEAFF.

This chain's CDR3 is CASSRQGKRDYGYTF. For the CDR3, the DNA is TGTGCCAGCTCACGACAGGGGAAAAGAGACTATGGCTACACCTTC. The V and J genes are TRBV18 and TRBJ1-2; TRBD1 matches 8 bases. From germline, CDR1 is KGHSH and CDR2 LQKENI. The length of the CDR3 is 15 residues. V dropped 4 bases and J dropped 3; count of bases not matched to a gene: 7.

The chain recombines TRBV15 with TRBJ1-2; D is uncertain. This CDR3 is 14 amino acids long. The germline V gene encodes CDR1 LNHNV and CDR2 YYDKDF (reference sequence). Trimming left V 1 base short and J 5 bases short, with 11 bases between. The CDR3 DNA sequence: TGTGCCACCAGCAGAGTTTTAACAGATTATGGCTACACCTTC. The encoded protein is CATSRVLTDYGYTF.

V and J are TRBV27 and TRBJ2-1, with TRBD1 identical over 10 bases. After removal of 6 bases from V and 9 bases from J, the junction contained 5 bases not matched to a gene. This CDR3 is 13 amino acids long. CDR1 is MNHEY and CDR2 is SMNVEV in the germline V gene (reference sequence). CDR3 sequence (DNA): TGTGCCAGCAGGGGACAGGGGCAGGCTGAGCAGTTCTTC. This sequence encodes CASRGQGQAEQFF.

CDR3 sequence (DNA): TGTGCCAGCAGTTCCCTGGGACAGAGCTACGAGCAGTACTTC. Its translation is CASSSLGQSYEQYF. The gene calls are TRBV19 and TRBJ2-7, with 7 bases that match TRBD1. Trimming cost V 9 bases and J 3 bases; bases outside gene matches: 11. Germline V CDR1 and CDR2: LNHDA, SQIVND (reference sequence). The CDR3 sequence is 14 residues long.